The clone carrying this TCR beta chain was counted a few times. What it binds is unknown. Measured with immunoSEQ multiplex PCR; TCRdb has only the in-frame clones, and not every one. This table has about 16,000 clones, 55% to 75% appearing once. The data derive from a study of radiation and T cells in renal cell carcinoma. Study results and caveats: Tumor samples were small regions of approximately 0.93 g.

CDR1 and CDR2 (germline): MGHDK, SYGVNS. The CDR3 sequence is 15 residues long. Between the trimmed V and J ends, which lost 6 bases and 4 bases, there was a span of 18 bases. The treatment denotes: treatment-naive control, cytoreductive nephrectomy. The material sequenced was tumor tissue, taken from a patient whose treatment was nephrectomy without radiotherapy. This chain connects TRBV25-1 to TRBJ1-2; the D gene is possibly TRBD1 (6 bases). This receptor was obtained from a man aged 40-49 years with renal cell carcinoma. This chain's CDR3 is CASRGQQSDSYGYTF. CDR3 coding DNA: TGTGCCAGCAGGGGGCAGCAGTCGGACAGCTATGGCTACACCTTC.